A selection of T cell receptor beta chains follows, all from one sample in a study of Ad26.COV2.S vaccination and SARS-CoV-2 variants. The protocol was immunoSEQ multiplex PCR, while the TCRdb copy is restricted to in-frame clones and leaves out a portion. This sample carries approximately 410,000 clones, roughly 88% of them seen once, and the ten largest clones take around 3.6%. The starting material was peripheral blood, obtained in a trial of Ad26.COV2.S vaccine versus placebo. The receptors here all came from a person aged 18-60 years who received the Ad26.COV2.S COVID-19 vaccine or a placebo. The CDR3 runs from the conserved cysteine through the conserved F or W. The D gene is left open where the match is weak. Clone sizes are given selectively: once, few, many, or a class where the clone is expanded.

D gene: TRBD2
J gene: TRBJ2-2
V gene: TRBV4-2
clone size: -
CDR3 DNA: TGTGCCAGCAGCCAAGATCTGGGAGTAGCGGGCTACACCGGGGAGCTGTTTTTT
CDR3 protein: CASSQDLGVAGYTGELFF

D gene: TRBD1
J gene: TRBJ2-7
V gene: TRBV5-1
clone size: once
CDR3 DNA: TGCGCCAGCAGCGTAACCGGGACAGGGGTTTATGTGCAGTACTTC
CDR3 protein: CASSVTGTGVYVQYF

D gene: -
J gene: TRBJ1-5
V gene: TRBV5-8
clone size: -
CDR3 DNA: TGTGCCAGCAGCTTGGGCGTGGGGGCCGGGCAGCCCCAGCATTTT
CDR3 protein: CASSLGVGAGQPQHF

D gene: -
J gene: TRBJ1-1
V gene: TRBV19
clone size: -
CDR3 DNA: TGTGCCAGTAGTATAACCGGGGGCACTGAAGCTTTCTTT
CDR3 protein: CASSITGGTEAFF

D gene: -
J gene: TRBJ2-7
V gene: TRBV19
clone size: -
CDR3 DNA: TGTGCCAGTGGGAAGAGGGCTGGCTACGAGCAGTACTTC
CDR3 protein: CASGKRAGYEQYF

D gene: TRBD1
J gene: TRBJ1-4
V gene: TRBV24-1
clone size: -
CDR3 DNA: TGTGCCACCAGTGACTGGACAGGAAAACTGTTTTTT
CDR3 protein: CATSDWTGKLFF

D gene: -
J gene: TRBJ2-2
V gene: TRBV7-2
clone size: -
CDR3 DNA: TGTGCCAGCAGCTTACTGGCCTTTACCGGGGAGCTGTTTTTT
CDR3 protein: CASSLLAFTGELFF

D gene: -
J gene: TRBJ1-4
V gene: TRBV18
clone size: -
CDR3 DNA: TGTGCCAGCTCGCACCCGGGTTTGGTGCAGGGAGTGGATGAAAAACTGTTTTTT
CDR3 protein: CASSHPGLVQGVDEKLFF

D gene: -
J gene: TRBJ2-3
V gene: TRBV4-2
clone size: -
CDR3 DNA: TGTGCCAGCAGCCAAGGGGCTAGAGGTGATACGCAGTATTTT
CDR3 protein: CASSQGARGDTQYF

D gene: -
J gene: TRBJ2-7
V gene: TRBV10-2
clone size: -
CDR3 DNA: TGCGCCAGCAGCCGGGACCAATACGAGCAGTACTTC
CDR3 protein: CASSRDQYEQYF

D gene: -
J gene: TRBJ1-2
V gene: TRBV10-1
clone size: -
CDR3 DNA: TGCGCCAGCAGGCTACAGGGAATCTATGGCTACACCTTC
CDR3 protein: CASRLQGIYGYTF

D gene: TRBD1
J gene: TRBJ1-2
V gene: TRBV29-1
clone size: -
CDR3 DNA: TGCAGCGTATTTACAGGGGGCGGGGGCTACACCTTC
CDR3 protein: CSVFTGGGGYTF

D gene: -
J gene: TRBJ1-2
V gene: TRBV7-9
clone size: few
CDR3 DNA: TGTGCCAGCAGCTTGGTGGCAACTAACTATGGCTACACCTTC
CDR3 protein: CASSLVATNYGYTF

D gene: -
J gene: TRBJ1-1
V gene: TRBV7-2
clone size: -
CDR3 DNA: TGTGCCAGCAGCCCCAATCGGGAAGCTTTCTTT
CDR3 protein: CASSPNREAFF

D gene: TRBD1
J gene: TRBJ1-5
V gene: TRBV7-9
clone size: -
CDR3 DNA: TGTGCCAGCAGCCCCGGACAGGGACTTAATCAGCCCCAGCATTTT
CDR3 protein: CASSPGQGLNQPQHF

D gene: -
J gene: TRBJ1-4
V gene: TRBV6-5
clone size: once
CDR3 DNA: TGTGCCAGCAGTTACGGACATAGCGAAAAACTGTTTTTT
CDR3 protein: CASSYGHSEKLFF

D gene: -
J gene: TRBJ2-3
V gene: TRBV27
clone size: -
CDR3 DNA: TGTGCCAGCAGTTTAAGGGCACTGACCCCTCTCCTAGATACGCAGTATTTT
CDR3 protein: CASSLRALTPLLDTQYF

D gene: TRBD2
J gene: TRBJ2-1
V gene: TRBV5-1
clone size: -
CDR3 DNA: TGCGCCAGCAGCTTCTGGACTAGCGGGGCCGAACATGAGCAGTTCTTC
CDR3 protein: CASSFWTSGAEHEQFF

D gene: -
J gene: TRBJ1-4
V gene: TRBV7-9
clone size: -
CDR3 DNA: TGTGCCAGCAGCTCAGGCGGGGGCGGCGCAACTAATGAAAAACTGTTTTTT
CDR3 protein: CASSSGGGGATNEKLFF

D gene: -
J gene: TRBJ1-1
V gene: TRBV4-1
clone size: -
CDR3 DNA: TGCGCCAGCAGCCAAGGGGCGGGGATTATGAACACTGAAGCTTTCTTT
CDR3 protein: CASSQGAGIMNTEAFF

D gene: TRBD1
J gene: TRBJ1-3
V gene: TRBV11-2
clone size: -
CDR3 DNA: TGTGCCAGCAGCTTATCAGGGGGGAGAAACACCATATATTTT
CDR3 protein: CASSLSGGRNTIYF

D gene: TRBD1
J gene: TRBJ1-2
V gene: TRBV18
clone size: -
CDR3 DNA: TGTGCCAGCTCACCACCGGGACAGGGGGCGCAAGGCTACACCTTC
CDR3 protein: CASSPPGQGAQGYTF

D gene: -
J gene: TRBJ2-3
V gene: TRBV7-9
clone size: -
CDR3 DNA: TGTGCCAGCAGCTTAAACAGCTACACAGATACGCAGTATTTT
CDR3 protein: CASSLNSYTDTQYF

D gene: -
J gene: TRBJ1-1
V gene: TRBV7-9
clone size: -
CDR3 DNA: TGTGCCAGCAGCCCCCTGGGACAATATACGACTGAAGCTTTCTTT
CDR3 protein: CASSPLGQYTTEAFF

D gene: -
J gene: TRBJ2-1
V gene: TRBV5-1
clone size: -
CDR3 DNA: TGCGCCAGCTCGGAGGACCCCGACTCCTACAATGAGCAGTTCTTC
CDR3 protein: CASSEDPDSYNEQFF